The 31 T cell receptor beta chains below all came from one sample that was sequenced in a study of vaccination and CD4 T cells after COVID-19. Documented time point: late sampling 161 to 241 days after vaccination in a few convalescent patients. Treatment meaning: approximately 11-day PBMC culture with coronavirus spike peptide pools or control peptides (ViraFEST assay). These TCRs are of unknown antigen specificity. The study sequenced cultured CD4+ T cell DNA using the Oncomine TCR Beta short-read assay. TCRdb itself ran the PCR reads through MiXCR, one entry per CDR3 protein. The top ten clones hold around 8.2% of a sample with 20,000 to 25,000 distinct CDR3 sequences, 30% to 45% of them seen once. Sequencing was performed on CD4+ T cells from blood, cultured in vitro, taken about 7 months after SARS-CoV-2 vaccination. The receptor set was obtained from a human donor who had recovered from COVID-19.

This clonotype was observed a handful of times. The chain combines TRBV15 with TRBJ1-2; weak D call: TRBD1 (6 bases). In germline, CDR1 is LNHNV, CDR2 YYDKDF (reference sequence). Trimming cost V 3 bases and J 2 bases, with 13 bases left between them. The CDR3 spans 15 residues. Here the CDR3 reads CATSSRSGTNYGYTF. The CDR3 DNA is TGTGCCACCAGCAGCCGCTCTGGGACAAACTATGGCTACACCTTC.

CDR3 amino acids: CASSLKSEQYF. The CDR3 DNA follows: TGTGCCAGCAGCCTCAAGAGCGAGCAGTACTTC. V gene TRBV5-4 combines with J gene TRBJ2-7, with D unclear. This CDR3 contains 11 residues. V was shortened by 4 bases and J by 6 bases, with 8 bases between the two germline ends. CDR1 is SGHNT and CDR2 is YYREEE in the germline V gene (reference sequence).

This clonotype qualifies as medium-sized. The chain joins TRBV6-1 to TRBJ1-6, with D possibly TRBD1 on 6 matching bases. With 2 bases removed from V and 16 bases from J, the gap between germline ends came to 24 bases. Germline-derived CDR1 and CDR2 are MNHNS and SASEGT. The CDR3 contains 16 residues. The DNA for the CDR3 is TGTGCCAGCAGTGAAATCATGGGACAAAGTTCGCCCTCGCTCCACTTT. Translation: CASSEIMGQSSPSLHF.

The chain employs TRBV6-5 and TRBJ2-3; 9 bases agree with TRBD2. The CDR3 contains 15 residues. V dropped 2 bases and J dropped 6; count of bases not matched to a gene: 6. Per the germline V gene, CDR1 is MNHEY and CDR2 is SVGAGI. CDR3 loop: CASSYRSGRPDTQYF. CDR3 coding DNA: TGTGCCAGCAGTTACCGTAGCGGGAGACCGGATACGCAGTATTTT.

This clonotype is categorized as medium-sized. This chain connects TRBV7-2 to TRBJ1-5; TRBD1 agrees at 8 bases. V gave up 5 bases and J gave up 3 bases; unmatched junction bases: 9. This CDR3 has 16 amino acids. The germline V gene encodes CDR1 SGHTA and CDR2 FQGNSA. The CDR3 is CASSDRDRGLNQPQHF. CDR3 DNA sequence: TGTGCCAGCAGCGATAGAGACAGGGGTCTCAATCAGCCCCAGCATTTT.

This clonotype appeared a few times. This rearrangement joins TRBV7-9 to TRBJ2-4; 10 bases match TRBD2. V lost 10 bases to trimming and J lost 7 bases; unmatched junction nucleotides: 7. Germline CDR1 reads SEHNR; CDR2 reads FQNEAQ (reference sequence). The CDR3 runs 13 residues. The CDR3 nucleotides read TGTGCCAACCAAGCGGGAGGGTCGAACATTCAGTACTTC. Translating it yields CANQAGGSNIQYF.

This clonotype has more than one count but fewer than ten. The chain is built from TRBV28 and TRBJ1-5; no firm D call. Deletions cut 2 bases from V and 6 bases from J, with 11 bases between. This CDR3 contains 14 residues. Germline V gene sequence: CDR1 MDHEN, CDR2 SYDVKM. The CDR3 here is CASSLRLIGQPQHF. As DNA, the CDR3 is TGTGCCAGCAGTTTAAGACTGATCGGTCAGCCCCAGCATTTT.

This chain connects TRBV7-2 to TRBJ1-1; perhaps TRBD1 as D (6 bases). Trimming took 4 bases from V and 3 from J, leaving 12 bases between them. This CDR3 spans 14 amino acids. Germline CDR1 is SGHTA and CDR2 is FQGNSA. The CDR3 reads CASSSPTGYTEAFF. Written as DNA, the CDR3 is TGTGCCAGCAGCTCCCCGACAGGATACACTGAAGCTTTCTTT.

This chain joins TRBV6-2 or TRBV6-3 and TRBJ2-1, with D uncertain. V was trimmed by 2 bases and J by 8 bases, leaving 10 bases between them. From germline, CDR1 is MNHEY and CDR2 SVGEGT. The CDR3 loop spans 13 amino acids. The CDR3 reads CASSYIGLHEQFF. DNA of the CDR3: TGTGCCAGCAGTTACATTGGATTGCATGAGCAGTTCTTC.

The V gene is TRBV7-9, the J gene TRBJ2-2, with D unresolved. The CDR3 extends over 13 amino acids. CDR1 SEHNR and CDR2 FQNEAQ come from the germline V gene (reference sequence). V was shortened by 1 base and J by 6 bases, with 6 bases between the two germline ends. As DNA, the CDR3 is TGTGCCAGCAGCTTAGTGGGGTCCGGGGAGCTGTTTTTT. Its protein product is CASSLVGSGELFF.

This chain joins TRBV20-1 and TRBJ2-1; D tentatively reads TRBD1 or TRBD2 (5 bases each). The CDR3 consists of 14 residues. Germline assignment: CDR1 DFQATT and CDR2 SNEGSKA (reference sequence). V was trimmed by 6 bases and J by 7 bases, leaving 19 bases between them. CDR3 region: CSAPGTGGPNEQFF. The CDR3, as DNA: TGCAGTGCGCCCGGGACCGGAGGTCCAAATGAGCAGTTCTTC.

This clonotype came up a few times. The CDR3 coding sequence is TGTGCCAGCAGCCGGACAGGGGGCACTGAAGCTTTCTTT. Translating it yields CASSRTGGTEAFF. The chain employs TRBV7-9 and TRBJ1-1, with 10 nucleotides matching TRBD1. V was pared by 5 bases and J by 4 bases, with 1 base of the junction left unmatched. From germline, CDR1 is SEHNR and CDR2 FQNEAQ (reference sequence). The CDR3 spans 13 residues.

The chain recombines TRBV15 with TRBJ1-5; D is unclear. V lost 0 bases and J lost 0, with 15 bases in between. Germline V gives CDR1 LNHNV, CDR2 YYDKDF (reference sequence). CDR3 size: 18 residues. CDR3 loop: CATSRDPGYPSSNQPQHF. CDR3 bases: TGTGCCACCAGCAGAGATCCTGGGTACCCTAGTAGCAATCAGCCCCAGCATTTT.

The V and J genes are TRBV7-2 and TRBJ1-5, with 7 bases identical to TRBD1. Germline V gene lookup returns CDR1 SGHTA and CDR2 FQGNSA. Trimming removed 5 bases from V and 4 bases from J; junction bases left unmatched: 5. The CDR3 extends over 14 amino acids. In DNA form, the CDR3 reads TGTGCCAGCAGCACCAGACAGGGTAATCAGCCCCAGCATTTT. It encodes CASSTRQGNQPQHF.

V usage is TRBV20-1 and J usage is TRBJ1-5, with 8 positions matching TRBD1. CDR3 length: 15 amino acids. V gave up 0 bases and J gave up 6 bases; unmatched junction bases: 7. Germline V gene sequence: CDR1 DFQATT, CDR2 SNEGSKA (reference sequence). CDR3 DNA sequence: TGCAGTGCTAGAGACCTCCTAACAGGGGGTCAGCCCCAGCATTTT. As protein: CSARDLLTGGQPQHF.

The CDR3 nucleotides read TGCAGTGCTAGATGGGCTAGCGGGGCTGGAGAGGCCAACGTCCTGACTTTC. Its translation: CSARWASGAGEANVLTF. The chain carries TRBV20-1 and TRBJ2-6, with 9 bases that match TRBD2. The CDR3 consists of 17 residues. Per the germline V gene, CDR1 is DFQATT and CDR2 is SNEGSKA (reference sequence). J lost 6 bases, V lost 2 bases, and 11 bases had no gene match.

The chain links TRBV6-2 or TRBV6-3 to TRBJ1-5; TRBD1 matches 9 bases. The length of the CDR3 is 15 residues. V lost 3 bases and J lost 7; bases outside the gene matches: 7. Germline V gene lookup returns CDR1 MNHEY and CDR2 SVGEGT. The CDR3 nucleotides read TGTGCCAGCAGTTATGGACAGGGGATGGGGCAGCCCCAGCATTTT. Residues: CASSYGQGMGQPQHF.

The chain employs TRBV2 and TRBJ1-5; perhaps TRBD1 as D (6 bases). The CDR3 loop spans 20 amino acids. V was cut by 4 bases and J by 0 bases, with 25 bases left in between. Germline V gene sequence: CDR1 SNHLY, CDR2 FYNNEI. The CDR3 bases are TGTGCCAGCAGTGTCTTTGGGGACACCATCACGGCTTATAGCAATCAGCCCCAGCATTTT. Amino acids: CASSVFGDTITAYSNQPQHF.

By share of the sample, this clonotype is medium-sized. Here the CDR3 reads CASSLSSYGYTF. The CDR3 nucleotides are TGTGCCAGCAGCTTAAGCAGCTATGGCTACACCTTC. The V gene is TRBV7-2, the J gene TRBJ1-2; D is undetermined. V was pared by 2 bases and J by 4 bases, with 5 bases between. This CDR3 is 12 amino acids long. In germline, CDR1 is SGHTA, CDR2 FQGNSA. Full variable domain (remainder filled in from reference TRBV7-2 and TRBJ1-2): GAGVSQSPSNKVTEKGKDVELRCDPISGHTALYWYRQSLGQGLEFLIYFQGNSAPDKSGLPSDRFSAERTGGSVSTLTIQRTQQEDSAVYLCASSLSSYGYTFGSGTRLTVV.

This clonotype turned up a few times. The gene calls are TRBV20-1 and TRBJ2-7, with 8 bases lining up with TRBD2. The germline gives CDR1 DFQATT, CDR2 SNEGSKA (reference sequence). The CDR3 has 16 amino acids. The V gene end was trimmed by 0 bases and the J gene end by 6 bases; junction bases not matched to a gene: 13. CDR3 DNA sequence: TGCAGTGCTAGAGATTTTGTTCTTGGGACTAGTCGCGAGCAGTACTTC. Translating gives CSARDFVLGTSREQYF.

The chain employs TRBV20-1 and TRBJ1-5, with TRBD1 identical over 9 bases. Germline V gives CDR1 DFQATT, CDR2 SNEGSKA (reference sequence). Losses at the gene ends were 6 bases for V and 3 bases for J; bases not matched to a gene: 6. The CDR3 is 14 residues long. CDR3 residues: CSASGTGPNQPQHF. CDR3 in DNA: TGCAGTGCCTCCGGGACAGGGCCCAATCAGCCCCAGCATTTT.

The CDR3: CASSFSGNVLYNEQFF. The CDR3 nucleotides read TGTGCCAGCAGTTTTAGCGGGAATGTTCTCTACAATGAGCAGTTCTTC. The V call is TRBV27, the J call TRBJ2-1, with TRBD2 matching over 8 bases. Trimming cost V 3 bases and J 3 bases; bases outside gene matches: 7. The CDR3 extends over 16 amino acids. Germline V lookup: CDR1 MNHEY, CDR2 SMNVEV (reference sequence).

This clonotype was seen only a few times. The chain uses TRBV6-5 and TRBJ2-3; TRBD2 aligns across 8 bases. Trimming at V came to 2 bases and at J to 14 bases, leaving 6 bases not matched to a gene. The CDR3 spans 12 residues. Germline V gene sequence: CDR1 MNHEY, CDR2 SVGAGI. As DNA, the CDR3 is TGTGCCAGCAGTTACCAGCGGGAGAATAGGTATTTT. Translated, it gives CASSYQRENRYF.

This clonotype was detected a few times. This chain connects TRBV6-1 to TRBJ2-1, with 8 bases aligning to TRBD2. This CDR3 contains 16 residues. Losses at the gene ends were 8 bases for V and 4 bases for J; bases not matched to a gene: 13. Germline V gives CDR1 MNHNS, CDR2 SASEGT. The CDR3 region has the DNA TGTGCCAGCGCCACCTCCCCGGGAGGGCCGTACAATGAGCAGTTCTTC. Translated, it gives CASATSPGGPYNEQFF.

The chain combines TRBV19 with TRBJ1-6; TRBD1 matches 10 bases. Germline V lookup: CDR1 LNHDA, CDR2 SQIVND (reference sequence). V lost 7 bases, J lost 11 bases, and 8 bases stayed unmatched. The CDR3 consists of 14 residues. The CDR3 is CASTPGQGRPPLHF. CDR3 nucleotide sequence: TGTGCCAGTACCCCGGGACAGGGGCGCCCACCCCTCCACTTT.

This rearrangement joins TRBV4-1 to TRBJ2-5; D remains ambiguous. Germline V CDR1 and CDR2: MGHRA, YSYEKL. The length of the CDR3 is 13 residues. The V end lost 1 base, the J end lost 1 base, and 4 bases lay between the germline ends. CDR3 protein: CASSQGPQETQYF. DNA for the CDR3: TGCGCCAGCAGCCAAGGGCCCCAAGAGACCCAGTACTTC.

The rearrangement uses TRBV6-1 and TRBJ2-7, with D perhaps matching TRBD1 (5 bases). V lost 3 bases and J 2 bases, leaving 11 bases between the germline ends. The CDR3 totals 14 residues. CDR1 is MNHNS and CDR2 is SASEGT in the germline V gene. CDR3 DNA sequence: TGTGCCAGCAGTGATGGCAGGGCTACCTACGAGCAGTACTTC. As protein: CASSDGRATYEQYF.

This chain joins TRBV7-2 and TRBJ1-2; D remains ambiguous. Germline V gives CDR1 SGHTA, CDR2 FQGNSA. Trimming pared 5 bases from V and 8 bases from J, leaving 12 bases between. The CDR3 is 12 residues long. The CDR3 nucleotides read TGTGCCAGCAGCCCGGCCTGGGAGGGCTACACCTTC. As protein: CASSPAWEGYTF.

This clonotype was counted only a few times. The chain combines TRBV15 with TRBJ2-1; weak D call: TRBD2 (5 bases). CDR3 length: 17 amino acids. Germline CDR1 is LNHNV and CDR2 is YYDKDF (reference sequence). V lost 6 bases and J lost 6, with 24 bases in between. CDR3 residues: CATSDYKPFAEGNEQFF. The CDR3 DNA follows: TGTGCCACCAGTGACTATAAACCATTTGCGGAAGGCAATGAGCAGTTCTTC.

This clonotype was observed a few times. This chain links TRBV20-1 with TRBJ2-5; D ambiguous. Germline V gene sequence: CDR1 DFQATT, CDR2 SNEGSKA (reference sequence). The V and J ends lost 6 bases and 4 bases respectively, with 21 bases between them. The CDR3 spans 15 residues. CDR3 loop: CSAKGQWGGSETQYF. In DNA, the CDR3 is TGCAGTGCGAAGGGTCAGTGGGGTGGATCAGAGACCCAGTACTTC.

The rearrangement joins TRBV20-1 to TRBJ2-7; D uncertain. Per the germline V gene, CDR1 is DFQATT and CDR2 is SNEGSKA (reference sequence). The CDR3 loop spans 13 amino acids. The V and J ends lost 1 base and 1 base respectively, with 8 bases between them. CDR3 loop: CSARASVSYEQYF. The CDR3 DNA follows: TGCAGTGCTAGAGCGTCCGTTTCCTACGAGCAGTACTTC.